The rows below give T cell receptor beta chains drawn from one sample of a study of cytomegalovirus exposure and HLA in healthy donors. TCRdb keeps only in-frame clones here, not all; method: immunoSEQ multiplex PCR. Of under 200,000 clones listed, over 9.5% are singletons. Sequenced input: PBMCs. These receptors came from a man aged 50 to 59 in good health and CMV-seropositive. Each CDR3 is given with its conserved first and last residue. D genes are given only for firm matches. Some rows have no size entry. The others give once, few or many, or a class for an expanded clone.

d_call | j_call | v_call | clone_size | cdr3_nt | cdr3_aa
TRBD1 | TRBJ2-7 | TRBV6-5 | few | TGTGCCAGCAGTGCGGACAGGGGTCCCTACGAGCAGTACTTC | CASSADRGPYEQYF
TRBD1 | TRBJ2-3 | TRBV7-2 | . | TGTGCCAGCAGCACAGGACAGGGTAGCACAGATACGCAGTATTTT | CASSTGQGSTDTQYF
TRBD1 | TRBJ2-5 | TRBV5-1 | . | TGCGCCAGCAGCTTACCGGGACAGAAAGAGACCCAGTACTTC | CASSLPGQKETQYF
TRBD1 | TRBJ1-2 | TRBV13 | many | TGTGCCAGCAGCTTAATGGGACAGCGCTATGGCTACACCTTC | CASSLMGQRYGYTF
TRBD1 | TRBJ1-2 | TRBV7-7 | . | TGTGCAGCACCGGGACAGGGATCTAACTATGGCTACACCTTC | CAAPGQGSNYGYTF
. | TRBJ2-1 | TRBV5-1 | . | TGCGCCAGCAGCTCCACTGGACTGCCCACCAACAATGAGCAGTTCTTC | CASSSTGLPTNNEQFF
. | TRBJ2-3 | TRBV19 | . | TGTGCCAGTACATCCGCGGATACGCAGTATTTT | CASTSADTQYF
TRBD2 | TRBJ2-5 | TRBV2 | . | TGTGCCAGCAGGCTAGCGGGGGGGCGAGAGACCCAGTACTTC | CASRLAGGRETQYF
. | TRBJ1-2 | TRBV2 | . | TGTGCCAGCAGTGATAGAGCAGGGGACTATGGCTACACCTTC | CASSDRAGDYGYTF
TRBD1 | TRBJ1-2 | TRBV6-6 | . | TGTGCCAGCAGTCCTGACAGGGCCTATGGCTACACCTTC | CASSPDRAYGYTF
TRBD2 | TRBJ2-2 | TRBV7-9 | . | TGTGCCAGCAGCCCTAGCGGGGGGACGAACACCGGGGAGCTGTTTTTT | CASSPSGGTNTGELFF
. | TRBJ2-2 | TRBV6-1 | few | TGTGCCAGCAGTGAACTACAGGGCAGCACCGGGGAGCTGTTTTTT | CASSELQGSTGELFF
. | TRBJ1-5 | TRBV28 | . | TGTGCCAGCAGTTCGGGGGGACACCCTAGCAATCAGCCCCAGCATTTT | CASSSGGHPSNQPQHF
. | TRBJ1-1 | TRBV6-1 | few | TGTGCCAGCAGTCCCGGGGTGAACACTGAAGCTTTCTTT | CASSPGVNTEAFF
. | TRBJ1-1 | TRBV2 | few | TGTGCCAGCAGCGGTACCGGAGTCCTGAACACTGAAGCTTTCTTT | CASSGTGVLNTEAFF
. | TRBJ1-3 | TRBV2 | . | TGTGCCAGCATTAGACTGATCTCTGGAAACACCATATATTTT | CASIRLISGNTIYF
. | TRBJ1-1 | TRBV29-1 | few | TGCAGCGTTGGGGTCGGTCGGGACACTGAAGCTTTCTTT | CSVGVGRDTEAFF
. | TRBJ2-4 | TRBV29-1 | . | TGCAGCGTTGCTGAGCTATTACTAGCCAAAAACATTCAGTACTTC | CSVAELLLAKNIQYF
. | TRBJ1-3 | TRBV4-2 | few | TGTGCCAGCAGCGTGGGAGCATCTGGAAACACCATATATTTT | CASSVGASGNTIYF
. | TRBJ1-6 | TRBV5-1 | few | TGCGCCAGCAGTACGGACCGGGACACCAATTCACCCCTCCACTTT | CASSTDRDTNSPLHF
. | TRBJ1-6 | TRBV4-3 | . | TGCGCCAGCAGCCCTCCGGGATCGAGTTCACCCCTCCACTTT | CASSPPGSSSPLHF
TRBD1 | TRBJ2-5 | TRBV9 | few | TGTGCCAGCAGCGAGGGGGCGGACTACCAAGAGACCCAGTACTTC | CASSEGADYQETQYF
TRBD1 | TRBJ2-5 | TRBV7-8 | . | TGTGCCAGCAGCTTAGTTACAGGGGGTAGCCAGTACTTC | CASSLVTGGSQYF